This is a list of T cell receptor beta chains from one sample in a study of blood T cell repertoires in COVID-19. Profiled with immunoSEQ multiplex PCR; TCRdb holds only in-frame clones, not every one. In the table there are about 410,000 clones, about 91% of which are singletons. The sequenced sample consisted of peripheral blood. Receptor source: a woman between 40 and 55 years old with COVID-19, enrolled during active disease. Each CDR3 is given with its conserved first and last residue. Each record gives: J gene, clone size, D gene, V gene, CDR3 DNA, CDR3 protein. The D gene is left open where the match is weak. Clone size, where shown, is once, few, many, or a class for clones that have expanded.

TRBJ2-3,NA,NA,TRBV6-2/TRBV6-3,TGTGCCAGCAGTTACTACAGTAGCACAGATACGCAGTATTTT,CASSYYSSTDTQYF
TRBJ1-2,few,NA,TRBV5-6,TGTGCCAGCAGTACCGGGACAATGAGTGGCTACACCTTC,CASSTGTMSGYTF
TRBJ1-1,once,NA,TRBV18,TGTGCCAGCTCACTCATGAACACTGAAGCTTTCTTT,CASSLMNTEAFF
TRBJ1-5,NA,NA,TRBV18,TGTGCCAGCTCACCGGGTGTCTCGGGGAAAGAGGAGCCCCAGCATTTT,CASSPGVSGKEEPQHF
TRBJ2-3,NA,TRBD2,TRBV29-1,TGCAGCGTTGGTGGGGCGGGAGGGATGGCGGATACGCAGTATTTT,CSVGGAGGMADTQYF
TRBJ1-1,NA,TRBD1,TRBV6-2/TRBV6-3,TGTGCCAGCAGTCCCACTCAGGGGGCTATGAACACTGAAGCTTTCTTT,CASSPTQGAMNTEAFF
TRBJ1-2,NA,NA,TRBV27,TGTGCCAGCAGTTTGGAGGGGGGGCATAACTATGGCTACACCTTC,CASSLEGGHNYGYTF
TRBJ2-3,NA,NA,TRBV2,TGTGCCAGCAGTGATCAGGGGTTGAATACACAGTATTTT,CASSDQGLNTQYF
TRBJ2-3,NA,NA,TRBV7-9,TGTGCCAGCAGCCCCCCAGGGGTGAGCACAGATACGCAGTATTTT,CASSPPGVSTDTQYF
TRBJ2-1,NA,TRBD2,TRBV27,TGTGCCAGCACCTTGGGGGGGGGCAATGAGCAGTTCTTC,CASTLGGGNEQFF
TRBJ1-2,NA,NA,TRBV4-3,TGCGCCAGCAGCCAAGCCAACGGGGCTAACTATGGCTACACCTTC,CASSQANGANYGYTF
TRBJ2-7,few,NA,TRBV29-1,TGCAGCGTTGCAAGGGCCGGACAATCCTACGAGCAGTACTTC,CSVARAGQSYEQYF
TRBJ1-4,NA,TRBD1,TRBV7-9,TGTGCCAGCAGCATCGGAGACAGGGGTCGGAGTGAAAAACTGTTTTTT,CASSIGDRGRSEKLFF
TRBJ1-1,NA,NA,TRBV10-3,TGTGCCATCAGTGTGCTTGAGGGAAGGACTGAAGCTTTCTTT,CAISVLEGRTEAFF
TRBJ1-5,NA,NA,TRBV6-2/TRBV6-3,TGTGCCAGCAGTTCGGAGACGTCCTATAGCAATCAGCCCCAGCATTTT,CASSSETSYSNQPQHF
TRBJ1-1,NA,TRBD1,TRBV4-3,TGCGCCAGCAGCCAAGATCCAGGGGGCCACACTGAAGCTTTCTTT,CASSQDPGGHTEAFF
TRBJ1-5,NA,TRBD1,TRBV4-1,TGCGCCAGCAGCCAAGAGGGGACAGGGCGCAATCAGCCCCAGCATTTT,CASSQEGTGRNQPQHF
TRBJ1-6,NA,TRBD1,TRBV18,TGTGCCAGCTCACCCGCCGAAATGGACAGGGGATCACCCCTCCACTTT,CASSPAEMDRGSPLHF
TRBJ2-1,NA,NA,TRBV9,TGTGCCAGCAGCGTAGCGGGGTCTTTAAATGAGCAGTTCTTC,CASSVAGSLNEQFF
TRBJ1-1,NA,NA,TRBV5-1,TGCGCCAGCAGCTTGGCGATTACGGGGGTGGGCACTGAAGCTTTCTTT,CASSLAITGVGTEAFF
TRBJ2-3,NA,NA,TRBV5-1,TGCGCCAGCAGCCCCGAACACACAGATACGCAGTATTTT,CASSPEHTDTQYF
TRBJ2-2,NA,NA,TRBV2,TGTGCCACCCTACTGGACAGAGCGAACACCGGGGAGCTGTTTTTT,CATLLDRANTGELFF
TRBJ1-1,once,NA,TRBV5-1,TGCGCCAGCAGCTTGGCGGCAGGGGCTGGGGACACTGAAGCTTTCTTT,CASSLAAGAGDTEAFF
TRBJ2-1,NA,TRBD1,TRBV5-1,TGCGCCAGCAGCAGACGACAGGGGGTAAGGAATGAGCAGTTCTTC,CASSRRQGVRNEQFF
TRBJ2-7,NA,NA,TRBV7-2,TGTGCCAGCAGTCGGGGCCCTAGCGAGAACTACGAGCAGTACTTC,CASSRGPSENYEQYF
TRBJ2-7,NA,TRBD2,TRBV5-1,TGCGCCAGCAGCCCCGGGGGACTAGCGTGGGGCGAGCAGTACTTC,CASSPGGLAWGEQYF
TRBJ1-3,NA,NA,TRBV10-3,TGTGCCATCCGTGGGGGGCAGGAGGTGGACACCATATATTTT,CAIRGGQEVDTIYF
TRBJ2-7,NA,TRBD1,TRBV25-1,TGTGCCAGCAGTGTTATGACAGGGAAAGCGTACGAGCAGTACTTC,CASSVMTGKAYEQYF
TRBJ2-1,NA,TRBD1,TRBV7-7,TGTGCTAGCAGCTTAGGACAGGGGAGTAATGAGCAGTTCTTC,CASSLGQGSNEQFF
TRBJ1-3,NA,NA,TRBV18,TGTGCCAGCTCACCATTGGCAGGGAAAGGAGCTGGAAACACCATATATTTT,CASSPLAGKGAGNTIYF
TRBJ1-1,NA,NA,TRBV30,TGTGCCTGGAGTGTCCGGGGGGAAGCTGAAGCTTTCTTT,CAWSVRGEAEAFF
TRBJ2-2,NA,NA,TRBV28,TGTGCCAGCGAGAGCCTTAGGGGGCTGTTTTTT,CASESLRGLFF
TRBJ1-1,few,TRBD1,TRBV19,TGTGCCAGTAGTATCCCCACCGGGACAGGGTTGGGCGCTGAAGCTTTCTTT,CASSIPTGTGLGAEAFF
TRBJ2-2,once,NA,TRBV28,TGTGCCAGCAGTTCCCCCATCGCAGTGAACACCGGGGAGCTGTTTTTT,CASSSPIAVNTGELFF
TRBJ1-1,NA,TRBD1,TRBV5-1,TGCGCCAGCAACGGACAGGACACTGAAGCTTTCTTT,CASNGQDTEAFF